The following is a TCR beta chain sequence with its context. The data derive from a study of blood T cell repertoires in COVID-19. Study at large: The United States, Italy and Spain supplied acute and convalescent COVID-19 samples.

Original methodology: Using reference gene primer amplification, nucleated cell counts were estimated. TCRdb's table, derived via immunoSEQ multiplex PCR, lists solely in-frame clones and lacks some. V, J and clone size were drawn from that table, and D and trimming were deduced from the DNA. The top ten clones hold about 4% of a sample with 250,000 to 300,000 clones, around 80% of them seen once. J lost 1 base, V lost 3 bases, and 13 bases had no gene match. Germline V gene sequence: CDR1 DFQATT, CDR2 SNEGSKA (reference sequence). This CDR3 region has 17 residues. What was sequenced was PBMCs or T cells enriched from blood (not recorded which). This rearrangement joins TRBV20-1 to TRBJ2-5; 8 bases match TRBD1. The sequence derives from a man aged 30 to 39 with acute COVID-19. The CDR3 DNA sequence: TGCAGTGCTAGTGGACAGGGACCGGAGATTTCCCAAGAGACCCAGTACTTC. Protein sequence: CSASGQGPEISQETQYF.